This TCR beta chain appears in the sequencing data of a study of response to subunit inactivated influenza vaccine. This CDR3 is 11 amino acids long. The ends lost 5 bases at V and 16 bases at J; junction bases unmatched: 8. MiXCR was run by TCRdb on the RT-PCR reads, yielding one entry per CDR3 protein. The top ten hold about 10% of the sample, which has about 800,000 distinct CDR3 sequences, 21% seen once. The study, taken as a whole, reports: The authors offered the suggestion that each seasonal influenza vaccination recruits few new T cells.

As to this clonotype: No antigen is known for it.

The origin of this receptor is a man aged 50 or older who received an inactivated influenza vaccine. The chain uses TRBV12-3 or TRBV12-4 and TRBJ1-3, with 7 nucleotides matching TRBD1. Here the sequenced sample was PBMCs from blood, taken 4 to 6 days after vaccination. In nucleotides, the CDR3 is TGTGCCAGCAGTCCTCTAGACAGGGTGTATTTT. This translates into CASSPLDRVYF.